This T cell receptor beta chain was captured by sequencing in a study of regulatory T cells in long-lasting Graves disease. The V end was cut by 4 bases, the J end by 1 base, with 13 bases between. Germline V gene data show CDR1 as SGHDN and CDR2 as FVKESK. The CDR3 loop spans 15 amino acids. The study, taken as a whole, reports: Persistent disease showed a preference for TRBV28, TRBJ1-2 and TRBJ2-5.

This clonotype has just a few counts. Its antigen is not identified. Specified time point: newly diagnosed GD, antithyroid drugs for less than 3 months. The TCR library was made from RNA extracted from PBMCs. Researchers made TCR beta libraries by using iRepertoire HTBI primers and running Arm-PCR on CDR3 regions. TCRdb reanalysed the multiplex PCR reads using MiXCR and keeps one entry per CDR3 protein. Of hundreds of thousands of distinct CDR3 sequences listed, 16% are singletons. The same sample was also studied in work on T cells in Graves' hyperthyroidism and ophthalmopathy. This second study notes: Uncontrolled infection, other autoimmune disease, pregnancy or lactation excluded patients. Diagnosis rested on symptoms, serum thyroxine and TRAb, thyroid ultrasound, and orbital computed tomography.

This clonotype originated in a man aged 35 to 55 with Graves disease. Specimen: peripheral blood mononuclear cells (PBMCs), collected at new diagnosis, from a patient treated with antithyroid drugs. This chain connects TRBV14 to TRBJ1-2; D remains unclear. Written as DNA, the CDR3 is TGTGCCAGCAGCCCTATGTCAGAAGTTAACTATGGCTACACCTTC. It yields the protein CASSPMSEVNYGYTF.